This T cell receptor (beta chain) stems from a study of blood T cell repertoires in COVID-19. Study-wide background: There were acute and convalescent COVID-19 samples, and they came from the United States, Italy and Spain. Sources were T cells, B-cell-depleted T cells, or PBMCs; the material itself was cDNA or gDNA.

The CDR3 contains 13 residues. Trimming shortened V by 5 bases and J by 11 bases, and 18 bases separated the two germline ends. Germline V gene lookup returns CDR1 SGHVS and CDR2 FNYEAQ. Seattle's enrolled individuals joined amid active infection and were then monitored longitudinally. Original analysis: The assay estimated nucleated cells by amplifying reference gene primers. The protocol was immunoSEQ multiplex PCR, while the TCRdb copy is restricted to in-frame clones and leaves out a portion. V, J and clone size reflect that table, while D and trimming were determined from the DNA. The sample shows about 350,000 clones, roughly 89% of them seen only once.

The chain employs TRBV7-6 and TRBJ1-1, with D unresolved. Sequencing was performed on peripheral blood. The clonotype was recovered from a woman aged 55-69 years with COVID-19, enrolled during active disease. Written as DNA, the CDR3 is TGTGCCAGCAGCCCTAGAGAGAGCCTCGAGGCTTTCTTT. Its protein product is CASSPRESLEAFF.